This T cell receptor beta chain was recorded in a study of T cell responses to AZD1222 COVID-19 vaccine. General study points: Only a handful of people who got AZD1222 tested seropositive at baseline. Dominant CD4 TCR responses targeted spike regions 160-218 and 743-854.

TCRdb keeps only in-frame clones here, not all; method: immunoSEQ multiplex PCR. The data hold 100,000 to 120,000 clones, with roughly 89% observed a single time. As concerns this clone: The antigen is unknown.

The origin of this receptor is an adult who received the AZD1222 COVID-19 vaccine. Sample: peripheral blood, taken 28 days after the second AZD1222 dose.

In DNA, the CDR3 is TGTGCCAGCAGGACAGAGGGGACCTATGGCTACACCTTC. Encoded protein: CASRTEGTYGYTF. The chain joins TRBV6-5 to TRBJ1-2, with D maybe TRBD1 (5 bases). The CDR3 has 13 residues. Germline V gene lookup returns CDR1 MNHEY and CDR2 SVGAGI. V gave up 6 bases and J gave up 4 bases, with 12 bases separating them.